This TCR beta chain stems from a study of cytotoxic CD8 clonotypes in ibrutinib-treated CLL (dated by TCRdb to the early 2020s). About the study as a whole: The cohort was composed of around twelve relapsed/refractory and approximately 14 treatment-naive patients; IGHV unmutated status was identified in some 17 patients. Partial responses were observed in about 25 patients and complete responses in 2; after a median follow-up of 68 months, remission was maintained in some 14 patients and progression was observed in approximately 12. Response samples were obtained after a median of around eleven months of treatment, with a range of roughly 6 to 40 months. An average of 255,043 productive templates and 94,082 productive rearrangements was obtained per sample. Longitudinal samples were available for 26 of the 86 trial participants. Cryopreserved peripheral blood mononuclear cells were obtained prior to treatment, at the time of response, and at either disease progression or sustained remission. Every remission and progressive disease sample was obtained while ibrutinib was still being received by the patients.

The goal of deep resolution MiSeq sequencing was a depth between 1 in 1 million and 1 in 200,000 T cells, and coverage averaged 10x per clonotype. TCR beta libraries were generated with the immunoSEQ hsTCRB Kit. In the authors' own workflow: The data were analyzed with ImmunoSEQ Analyzer and ImmunoSEQ Data Assistant, and V, D and J gene assignments followed IMGT definitions. Clonality was computed as one minus normalized Shannon entropy of productive rearrangement frequencies, ranging from 0 to 1. Only overrepresented clonotypes making up at least 0.05% of the repertoire of each patient were included in the public clonotype analysis. About a dozen age-matched healthy donor repertoires from immuneACCESS were used as controls for clonality. Entries here come from immuneACCESS through TCRdb and include only in-frame sequences with V and J called. Some clones fail to appear in such tables; in the studies checked, an unresolved V gene covers under half of the shortfall, and the cause of the remainder is unknown. V and J calls and clone size are those listed in that table; D and trimming were worked out from the DNA. This sample has tens of thousands of clones in its table, and approximately 54% of those were observed once. The biggest ten clones account for about 24% of the sample.

In its sample, this clone was seen once. Which antigen it targets is not known. Base qualities are not recorded, but no much larger clone differs from it by a single base. According to the germline V gene, CDR1 reads LGHNA and CDR2 reads YNFKEQ. V is pared back by 1 base and J by 5 bases, with 12 bases lying between the germline termini. The CDR3 numbers 15 residues from cysteine through phenylalanine. Just the 45-base CDR3 DNA is kept, in frame starting at base 1. General study outcomes and caveats: Sustained-remission and progressing patients did not have matched sampling times, and lymph node repertoires were not examined. Public clonotypes were found to be uncommon and were observed to contract or remain stable during treatment; the increase in clonality was shown to reflect expansion of private clonotypes at ibrutinib response. Clonality rose at ibrutinib response, remained stable during sustained remission, and dropped back toward baseline at progression. Baseline clonality was found to be higher than that of age-matched healthy donors and was strongly correlated with circulating CD8+ T-cell counts.

In the paper's terms, the time point label means: progressive disease on ibrutinib. For TCR beta library preparation, roughly 2.1 micrograms of genomic DNA was extracted from cryopreserved PBMCs. High-throughput TCR beta sequencing was performed on longitudinal blood samples from CLL patients receiving ibrutinib monotherapy. The patients took part in an open-label, single-center phase 2 trial of ibrutinib monotherapy. The sequence joins TRBV4-2 to TRBJ1-5; a tentative D match to TRBD1 spans 5 bases. The sequence derives from a human donor with chronic lymphocytic leukemia. The specimen was PBMCs, collected at disease progression, from a patient treated with ibrutinib. The CDR3 in this case is CASSQVGVGYQPQHF. The base sequence is TGTGCCAGCAGCCAAGTGGGGGTAGGGTATCAGCCCCAGCATTTT.